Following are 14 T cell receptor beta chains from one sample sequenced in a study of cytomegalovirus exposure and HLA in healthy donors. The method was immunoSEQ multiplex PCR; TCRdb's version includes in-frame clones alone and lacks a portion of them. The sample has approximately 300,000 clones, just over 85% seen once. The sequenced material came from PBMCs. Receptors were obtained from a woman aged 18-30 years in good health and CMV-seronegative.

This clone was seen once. CDR3 sequence: CASSGGLAGYNEQFF. In nucleotides, the CDR3 is TGTGCCAGCAGCGGAGGACTAGCGGGATACAATGAGCAGTTCTTC. The gene calls are TRBV9 and TRBJ2-1; TRBD2 matches at 12 bases. V lost 3 bases, J lost 4 bases, and 2 bases stayed unmatched. Germline V gene lookup returns CDR1 SGDLS and CDR2 YYNGEE. This CDR3 has 15 residues.

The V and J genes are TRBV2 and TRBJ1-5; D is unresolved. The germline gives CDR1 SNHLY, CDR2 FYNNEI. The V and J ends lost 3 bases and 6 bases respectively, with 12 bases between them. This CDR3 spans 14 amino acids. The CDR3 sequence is CASSEDRGSQPQHF. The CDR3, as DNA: TGTGCCAGCAGTGAGGATCGGGGTAGTCAGCCCCAGCATTTT.

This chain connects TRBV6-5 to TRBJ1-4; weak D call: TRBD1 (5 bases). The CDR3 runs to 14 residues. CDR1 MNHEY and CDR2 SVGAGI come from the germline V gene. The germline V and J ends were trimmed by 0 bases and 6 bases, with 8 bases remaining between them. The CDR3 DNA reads TGTGCCAGCAGTTACTCGGGAGGGGATGAAAAACTGTTTTTT. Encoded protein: CASSYSGGDEKLFF.

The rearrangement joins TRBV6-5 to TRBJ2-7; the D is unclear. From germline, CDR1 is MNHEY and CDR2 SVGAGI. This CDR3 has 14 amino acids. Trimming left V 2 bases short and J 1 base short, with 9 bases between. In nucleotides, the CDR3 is TGTGCCAGCAGTTACGGTTTAACTTCCTACGAGCAGTACTTC. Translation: CASSYGLTSYEQYF.

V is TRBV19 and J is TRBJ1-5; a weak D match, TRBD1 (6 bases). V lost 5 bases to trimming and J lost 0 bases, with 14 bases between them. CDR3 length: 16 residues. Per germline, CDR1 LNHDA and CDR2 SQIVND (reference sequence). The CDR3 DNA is TGTGCCAGTAGTGTAAGGACAGAATATAGCAATCAGCCCCAGCATTTT. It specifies CASSVRTEYSNQPQHF.

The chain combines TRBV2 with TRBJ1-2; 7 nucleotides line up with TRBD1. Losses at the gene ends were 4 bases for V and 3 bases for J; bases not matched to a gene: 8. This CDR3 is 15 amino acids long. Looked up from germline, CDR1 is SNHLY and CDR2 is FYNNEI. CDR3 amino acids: CASSGKGRGDYGYTF. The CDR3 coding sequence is TGTGCCAGCAGTGGGAAAGGCAGGGGGGACTATGGCTACACCTTC.

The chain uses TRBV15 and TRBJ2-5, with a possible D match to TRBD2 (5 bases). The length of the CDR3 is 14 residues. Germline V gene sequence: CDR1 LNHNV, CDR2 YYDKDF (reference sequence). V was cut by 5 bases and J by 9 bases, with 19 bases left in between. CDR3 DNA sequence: TGTGCCACCAGCGCTGGGAGCCCTCCTCGGGCCCAGTACTTC. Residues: CATSAGSPPRAQYF.

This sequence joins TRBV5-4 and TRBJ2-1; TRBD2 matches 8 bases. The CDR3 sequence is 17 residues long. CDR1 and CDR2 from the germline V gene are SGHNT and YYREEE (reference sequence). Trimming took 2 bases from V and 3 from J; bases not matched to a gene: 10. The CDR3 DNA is TGTGCCAGCAGCTTAGGGGGTAGCGGGGCTCACTACAATGAGCAGTTCTTC. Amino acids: CASSLGGSGAHYNEQFF.

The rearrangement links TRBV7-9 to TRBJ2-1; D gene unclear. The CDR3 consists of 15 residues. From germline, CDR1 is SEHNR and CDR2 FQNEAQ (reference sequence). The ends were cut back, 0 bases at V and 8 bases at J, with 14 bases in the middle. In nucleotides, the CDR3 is TGTGCCAGCAGCTTAGCGACTGGTGGCGTCCATGAGCAGTTCTTC. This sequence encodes CASSLATGGVHEQFF.

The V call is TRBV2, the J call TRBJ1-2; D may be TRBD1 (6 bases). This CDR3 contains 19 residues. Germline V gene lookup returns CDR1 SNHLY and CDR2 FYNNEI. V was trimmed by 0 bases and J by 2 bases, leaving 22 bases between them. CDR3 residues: CASSEAGGQGSLGNYGYTF. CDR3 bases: TGTGCCAGCAGTGAAGCGGGGGGGCAGGGAAGTTTGGGCAACTATGGCTACACCTTC. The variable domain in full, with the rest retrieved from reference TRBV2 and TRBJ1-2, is EPEVTQTPSHQVTQMGQEVILRCVPISNHLYFYWYRQILGQKVEFLVSFYNNEISEKSEIFDDQFSVERPDGSNFTLKIRSTKLEDSAMYFCASSEAGGQGSLGNYGYTFGSGTRLTVV.

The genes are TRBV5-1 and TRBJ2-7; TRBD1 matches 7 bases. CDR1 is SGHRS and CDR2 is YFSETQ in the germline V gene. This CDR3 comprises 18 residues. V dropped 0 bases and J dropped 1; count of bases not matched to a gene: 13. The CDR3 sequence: CASSLGGNLNRGSYEQYF. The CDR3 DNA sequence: TGCGCCAGCAGCTTGGGGGGCAATCTCAACAGGGGTTCCTACGAGCAGTACTTC.

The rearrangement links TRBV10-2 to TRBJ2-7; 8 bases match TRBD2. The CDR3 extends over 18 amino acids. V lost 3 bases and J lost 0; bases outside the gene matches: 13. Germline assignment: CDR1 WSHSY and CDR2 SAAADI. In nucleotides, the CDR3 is TGCGCCAGCAGTGACTCCGGGAGGGCTCCCCCGAGCTCCTACGAGCAGTACTTC. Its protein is CASSDSGRAPPSSYEQYF.

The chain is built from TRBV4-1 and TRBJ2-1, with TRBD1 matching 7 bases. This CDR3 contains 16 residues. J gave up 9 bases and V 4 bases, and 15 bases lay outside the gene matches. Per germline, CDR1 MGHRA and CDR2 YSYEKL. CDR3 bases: TGCGCCAGCAGCCCCCTCCCCGCCGAGACAGGGTTTGAGCAGTTCTTC. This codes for CASSPLPAETGFEQFF.

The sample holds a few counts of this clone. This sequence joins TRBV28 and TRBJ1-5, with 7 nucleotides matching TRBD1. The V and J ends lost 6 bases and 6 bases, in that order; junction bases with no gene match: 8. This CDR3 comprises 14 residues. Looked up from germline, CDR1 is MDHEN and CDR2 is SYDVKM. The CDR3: CASSPPGGVQPQHF. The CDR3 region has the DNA TGTGCCAGCAGCCCCCCAGGGGGTGTTCAGCCCCAGCATTTT.